This T cell receptor beta chain is from a study of neurological immune-mediated disorders (dated by TCRdb to between 2018 and 2020). Background for the entire study: Peripheral blood TCR-beta repertoires from patients with HTLV-I-associated myelopathy (HAM/TSP), patients with multiple sclerosis, and healthy controls were compared in the study using UMI-based sequencing. The 95 to 110 TCR-beta libraries covered PBMC samples along with longitudinal samples, technical triplicates, and paired sorted CD4+ and CD8+ T-cell subsets. Longitudinal HAM/TSP and healthy donors were sampled at 3 time-points each (about 3-45 month intervals). Of the approximately 70 subjects in the cohort, some 15 were HAM/TSP patients, roughly 35 were multiple sclerosis patients, and approximately 20 were healthy controls.

The research as a whole found: Expanded clones from different subjects shared no identical CDR3 amino acid sequences, which suggests that TCR-beta repertoires were private in all groups. TCR clonal expansion was greatest in HAM/TSP patients and smallest in MS patients, who ranked below even healthy controls.

What the time point label conveys for this sample: longitudinal time-point 2. Healthy controls were blood bank volunteers in Maryland, USA. For unsorted PBMC libraries, 2 million PBMCs were used after storage in RNAlater at -80 degrees C until RNA extraction. Peripheral blood underwent Ficoll-Hypaque density gradient centrifugation to isolate PBMCs, which were then cryopreserved in liquid nitrogen. This clonotype was detected many times. Its cognate antigen has yet to be identified. The record has no base qualities; no much larger clone is one base away. In the germline V gene, CDR1 corresponds to MGHRA and CDR2 to YSYEKL. The CDR3 measures 16 amino acids from cysteine to phenylalanine. Left in the record is the CDR3 DNA by itself, 48 bases read in frame from the first base. Ends trimmed: V by 6 bases, J by 6 bases; bases unmatched to a gene: 14. cDNA synthesis used template-switch 5'RACE with a primer carrying a 10-nucleotide random unique molecular identifier tagging each TCR transcript. Every sequencing run yielded over 170 million TCR-beta sequences covering 15-18 subjects. Total RNA was extracted with the RNeasy kit. TCR-beta VDJ regions were amplified with primers for the TCR constant region and the 5'RACE anchor, using the KAPA Real-time Library Amplification kit. A first PCR added sample indexes and Illumina adaptors, and a second PCR then raised library yield. After Ampure bead purification, the roughly 650 bp TCR product was size-selected on a 2% E-gel SizeSelection system. Before pooling, library quality was checked on a Bioanalyzer, concentration was measured with Qubit, and libraries were quantified with the Kapa Library Quantification kit. An Illumina HiSeq 2500 sequenced the libraries paired-end 2 x 150 bp. To increase sequence diversity, about 25-31% phiX was spiked into each library pool. From the authors' description of their analysis: Quality-filtered reads were processed with the UMI-based MiGEC pipeline, which removed over 75% of raw TCR sequences during error correction. VDJ genes were aligned to IMGT germline references, and clonotypes were defined by unique CDR3 amino acid sequence plus V-J genes. Clonal expansion, Shannon diversity and CDR3 relatedness were evaluated with VDJtools (CalcPairwiseDistances, ClusterSamples), while phylogenetic trees were built in CLCbio workbench. Expanded clones were defined as having at least 8 unique UMIs, based on coefficient-of-variation modelling across technical triplicates. The public reads were run again by TCRdb, first through fastp at Q25 and then through MiXCR, and only productive beta chains were kept. Merged by CDR3 protein, the rows form single entries marked with the most common genes and DNA. The authors' filters were not applied to this entry. This sample lists 60,000 to 75,000 distinct CDR3 sequences; more than 7.5% were detected once. Around an eighth of the sample comes from the top ten.

The receptor chain draws on TRBV4-1 and TRBJ2-3; TRBD2 lines up with 8 middle nucleotides. The clonotype was recovered from a man aged 30 to 39 in good health. Sequenced input: PBMCs. This receptor has the CDR3 CASRQSVGLAGDTQYF. Read as DNA, the sequence is TGCGCCAGCAGGCAATCCGTTGGACTAGCCGGGGATACGCAGTATTTT.